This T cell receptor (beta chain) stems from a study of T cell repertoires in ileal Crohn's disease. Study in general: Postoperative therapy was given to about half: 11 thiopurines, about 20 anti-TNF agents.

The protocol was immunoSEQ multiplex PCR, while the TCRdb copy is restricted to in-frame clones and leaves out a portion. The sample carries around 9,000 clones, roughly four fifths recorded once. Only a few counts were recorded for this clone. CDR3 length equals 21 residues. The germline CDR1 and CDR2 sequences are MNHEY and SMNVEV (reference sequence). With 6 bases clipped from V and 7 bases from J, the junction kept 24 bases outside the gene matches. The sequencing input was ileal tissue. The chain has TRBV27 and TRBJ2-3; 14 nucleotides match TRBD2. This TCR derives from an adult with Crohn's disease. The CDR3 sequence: CASRPKTGRMTSGGAPNTQYF. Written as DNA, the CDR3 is TGTGCCAGCAGGCCCAAGACAGGGAGAATGACTAGCGGGGGGGCCCCAAATACGCAGTATTTT.